The clone carrying this TCR beta chain was counted a few times. The target antigen is unknown. The data belong to a study of blood T cells in healthy people across ages. Study as a whole: Template-switching capture recovered about one barcoded beta molecule per two T cells.

Study-wide results and limits: Naive and antigen-experienced cells could not be conclusively compared, given unsorted PBMCs.

V was shortened by 6 bases and J by 6 bases, with 18 bases between the two germline ends. CDR3 length: 14 residues. The second PCR ran roughly 7 to 12 cycles with a sample-barcoded 5' primer and J-beta primers. Every single cDNA molecule received a tag from a template-switch adaptor with 12 random nucleotides. TCRdb recomputed calls from the 5' RACE reads with MiXCR, one row per CDR3 protein. The table lists around 520,000 distinct CDR3 sequences, around 27% of them singletons. The same specimen was also included in a second study, on T cells of mothers and their children. That report adds: Related pairs of mothers and children showed slightly higher, non-significant overlap versus unrelated pairs.

This chain links TRBV12-3 or TRBV12-4 with TRBJ2-7; possibly TRBD1 for D (6 bases). Input material: blood. This clonotype was obtained from a boy aged 2 to 9 in good health. The DNA of the CDR3 is TGTGCCAGCAGCCCAACAGGGCAACTGGGCGAGCAGTACTTC. Its translation: CASSPTGQLGEQYF.